This note documents a single TCR beta chain sequence. The data belong to a study of blood T cell repertoires in COVID-19. In the study overall: COVID-19 samples collected from the United States, Italy and Spain covered acute and convalescent phases. From T cells, B-cell-depleted T cells, or PBMCs came the material, which was cDNA or gDNA.

Under the authors' procedure: Nucleated cell number was recorded as an estimate derived from reference gene primer amplification. Data came from immunoSEQ multiplex PCR; TCRdb stores just in-frame clones and leaves some out. V, J and clone size were drawn from that table, and D and trimming were deduced from the DNA. The top ten hold approximately 9% of the sample, which has some 250,000 clones, around 83% seen once. The receptor was isolated from a man aged 35 to 55 with active or convalescent COVID-19. Material: peripheral blood.

This CDR3 is CASSLDSGAYGEQYF. The DNA of the CDR3 is TGCGCCAGCAGCTTGGATAGCGGGGCTTATGGCGAGCAGTACTTC. J is TRBJ2-7 and V is TRBV5-1; 8 bases are shared with TRBD2. The CDR3 is made up of 15 amino acids. After removal of 0 bases from V and 6 bases from J, the junction contained 8 bases not matched to a gene. Looked up from germline, CDR1 is SGHRS and CDR2 is YFSETQ.